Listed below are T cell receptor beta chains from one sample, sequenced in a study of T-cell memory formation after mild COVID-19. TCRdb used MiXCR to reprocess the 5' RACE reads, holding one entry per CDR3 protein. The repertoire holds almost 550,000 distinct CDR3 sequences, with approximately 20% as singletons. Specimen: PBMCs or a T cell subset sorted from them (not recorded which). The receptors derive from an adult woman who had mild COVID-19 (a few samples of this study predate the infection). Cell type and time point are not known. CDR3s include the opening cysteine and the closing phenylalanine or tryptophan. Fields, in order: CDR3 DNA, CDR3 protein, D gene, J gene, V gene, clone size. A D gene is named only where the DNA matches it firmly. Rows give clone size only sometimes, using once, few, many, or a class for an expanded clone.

TGCGCCAGCAGCTTTAACGGGAACACTGAAGCTTTCTTT CASSFNGNTEAFF - TRBJ1-1 TRBV5-1 few
TGTGCCAGCAGTGATGCCGGGACAGGGGGCTCTGGCTACACCTTC CASSDAGTGGSGYTF TRBD1 TRBJ1-2 TRBV2 few
TGTGCCAGCAGCCCATCGACACTAGGAGGGAACACTGAAGCTTTCTTT CASSPSTLGGNTEAFF - TRBJ1-1 TRBV4-2 once
TGTGCCTGTATGGTAGGCTTGGGGAGCGGGACCCAGTACTTC CACMVGLGSGTQYF - TRBJ2-5 TRBV19 -
TGTGCCAGCAGTTTATCCAGAGGGACGGAATCACCCCTCCACTTT CASSLSRGTESPLHF - TRBJ1-6 TRBV27 many
TGTGCTGACATAGCGGGGGGGACCTACGAGCAGTACTTC CADIAGGTYEQYF TRBD2 TRBJ2-7 TRBV7-6 few
TGTGCCATCAGTGAGTCGGGAACCAGCACAGATACGCAGTATTTT CAISESGTSTDTQYF - TRBJ2-3 TRBV10-3 once
TGTGCCATCAGTGAGACGGGGGGGACTAGATACAATGAGCAGTTCTTC CAISETGGTRYNEQFF TRBD2 TRBJ2-1 TRBV10-3 few
TGCAGCGTTGTAGGGACAGTTAATTTGAACACTGAAGCTTTCTTT CSVVGTVNLNTEAFF TRBD1 TRBJ1-1 TRBV29-1 -
TGTGCCAGCAGTTTAAGTTATAGTACCTTTGGTTATGGCTACACCTTC CASSLSYSTFGYGYTF - TRBJ1-2 TRBV27 -
TGTGCCAGCTCACCACCACCTGGGACAGGGACCTACGAGCAGTACTTC CASSPPPGTGTYEQYF TRBD1 TRBJ2-7 TRBV18 few
TGTGCCAGCTCACCACGGACGGGGGGGTTGAGAGACGAGCAGTACTTC CASSPRTGGLRDEQYF TRBD2 TRBJ2-7 TRBV18 few
TGTGCCAGCTTTACGACAGCACCCTACGAGCAGTACTTC CASFTTAPYEQYF - TRBJ2-7 TRBV7-8 -
TGTGCCAGCAGCGTAGTACCGAGCTCCTACAATGAGCAGTTCTTC CASSVVPSSYNEQFF - TRBJ2-1 TRBV9 few
TGTGCCAGCAGTCCCCGGGACAGGGGATACGCCGGGGAGCTGTTTTTT CASSPRDRGYAGELFF TRBD1 TRBJ2-2 TRBV12-3/TRBV12-4 few
TGTGCCAGCAGCCGTGGACAAGGGGGATCCTACGAGCAGTACTTC CASSRGQGGSYEQYF - TRBJ2-7 TRBV9 many